This entry features one T cell receptor beta chain sequence. Antigen specificity is unknown. The sample is drawn from a study of cytomegalovirus exposure and HLA in healthy donors. Study-level background: About 85 million unique TCR sequences came from HLA-typed donors in an early release.

Findings of the study overall: Researchers reported in a later analysis that a missense DCLRE1C variant was tied to TCR beta V- and J-gene trimming.

V gave up 4 bases and J gave up 4 bases; unmatched junction bases: 8. This CDR3 has 15 residues. Germline values: CDR1 LNHDA, CDR2 SQIVND (reference sequence). PCR used 60 Vbeta primers and 13 Jbeta primers. Profiling relied on immunoSEQ multiplex PCR, and the TCRdb table lists in-frame clones only, not all of them. This sample's clone table lists 150,000 to 200,000 clones. This sequence joins TRBV19 and TRBJ1-1; 8 bases agree with TRBD1. The TCR was taken from a woman aged 55-75 years in good health and CMV-seronegative. The specimen sequenced was PBMCs. The CDR3 nucleotides read TGTGCCAGTAGTACTAACAGGGGGTTTGTCACTGAAGCTTTCTTT. It specifies CASSTNRGFVTEAFF.